Following are 24 T cell receptor beta chains from one sample sequenced in a study of cytomegalovirus exposure and HLA in healthy donors. The PCR had 60 Vbeta and 13 Jbeta primers. TCRdb keeps only in-frame clones here, not all; method: immunoSEQ multiplex PCR. The sample has 130,000 or so clones, around 77% seen once. Material: PBMCs. The source is a young man in good health and CMV-seronegative.

The rearrangement joins TRBV19 to TRBJ1-2; TRBD1 matches at 7 bases. Per the germline V gene, CDR1 is LNHDA and CDR2 is SQIVND (reference sequence). This CDR3 comprises 16 residues. With 4 bases clipped from V and 5 bases from J, the junction kept 13 bases outside the gene matches. For the CDR3, the DNA is TGTGCCAGTAGTAACACTCCGGGACAGCGTTTGTATGGCTACACCTTC. This gives the protein CASSNTPGQRLYGYTF.

In this sample, this clone turned up many times. The V gene is TRBV6-6, the J gene TRBJ1-1; D is perhaps TRBD1 (5 bases). V was cut by 7 bases and J by 0 bases, with 12 bases left in between. CDR1 and CDR2 (germline): MNHNY, SVGAGI (reference sequence). The CDR3 has 14 amino acids. Here the CDR3 reads CASIISGVNTEAFF. The CDR3 DNA reads as TGTGCCAGCATCATTTCGGGGGTGAACACTGAAGCTTTCTTT.

V gene TRBV9 combines with J gene TRBJ1-6; D gene uncertain. Germline assignment: CDR1 SGDLS and CDR2 YYNGEE. CDR3 length equals 14 residues. V gave up 7 bases and J gave up 9 bases, with 17 bases separating them. DNA for the CDR3: TGTGCCAGCGGTGGGGAGGGTGACGGTTCACCCCTCCACTTT. It yields the protein CASGGEGDGSPLHF.

V gene TRBV5-1 combines with J gene TRBJ1-1; possibly TRBD1 for D (5 bases). Germline CDR1 reads SGHRS; CDR2 reads YFSETQ. V lost 4 bases and J 11 bases, leaving 15 bases between the germline ends. The CDR3 spans 12 residues. The CDR3 reads CASSATQGWAFF. The CDR3 nucleotides are TGCGCCAGCAGCGCAACGCAGGGTTGGGCTTTCTTT. Looking up the rest from reference TRBV5-1 and TRBJ1-1 gives the full variable domain: KAGVTQTPRYLIKTRGQQVTLSCSPISGHRSVSWYQQTPGQGLQFLFEYFSETQRNKGNFPGRFSGRQFSNSRSEMNVSTLELGDSALYLCASSATQGWAFFGQGTRLTVV.

This sequence joins TRBV4-3 and TRBJ2-3, with 9 bases matching TRBD2. The CDR3 has 15 amino acids. V shed 1 base and J 5 bases; nucleotides not matched to a gene: 4. Germline lookup yields CDR1 LGHNA and CDR2 YSLEER. The CDR3 DNA sequence: TGCGCCAGCAGCCAAGGCGGGGGGGCCCGAGATACGCAGTATTTT. Translating gives CASSQGGGARDTQYF.

This chain uses TRBV9 with TRBJ2-2; 11 bases align to TRBD1. The V gene's germline CDR1 is SGDLS and CDR2 YYNGEE. Losses at the gene ends were 5 bases for V and 7 bases for J; bases not matched to a gene: 10. The length of the CDR3 is 16 residues. CDR3 in amino acids: CASSKGQGAGVGELFF. CDR3 nucleotides: TGTGCCAGCAGTAAAGGACAGGGGGCGGGTGTCGGGGAGCTGTTTTTT.

The chain links TRBV6-5 to TRBJ2-7; 13 nucleotides match TRBD2. The CDR3 totals 15 residues. Germline V gene data show CDR1 as MNHEY and CDR2 as SVGAGI. Trimming at V came to 6 bases and at J to 6 bases, leaving 8 bases not matched to a gene. CDR3 sequence reads: CASSWTSGGLIEQYF. CDR3 in DNA: TGTGCCAGCAGCTGGACTAGCGGGGGCCTTATCGAGCAGTACTTC.

The chain carries TRBV5-4 and TRBJ2-3; TRBD2 agrees at 14 bases. Germline loops: CDR1 SGHNT, CDR2 YYREEE (reference sequence). The CDR3 is 18 amino acids. J gave up 5 bases and V 4 bases, and 12 bases lay outside the gene matches. The CDR3 DNA sequence: TGTGCCAGCAGCCCGACTAGCGGGGGGGATCGTGCTCTAGATACGCAGTATTTT. This sequence encodes CASSPTSGGDRALDTQYF.

The genes are TRBV19 and TRBJ2-5; 10 positions match TRBD2. Losses at the gene ends were 2 bases for V and 5 bases for J; bases not matched to a gene: 5. The CDR3 has 15 residues. Germline CDR1 LNHDA, CDR2 SQIVND (reference sequence). In nucleotides, the CDR3 is TGTGCCAGTAGTATAAGCAGCGGGAGGGTCGAGACCCAGTACTTC. Protein: CASSISSGRVETQYF.

The genes are TRBV6-5 and TRBJ2-3, with D possibly matching TRBD2 (6 bases). Trimming left V 6 bases short and J 0 bases short, with 7 bases between. The CDR3 sequence is 13 residues long. The germline CDR1 and CDR2 sequences are MNHEY and SVGAGI. The DNA of the CDR3 is TGTGCCAGCAGGGGACTCAGCACAGATACGCAGTATTTT. The encoded protein is CASRGLSTDTQYF.

The chain links TRBV25-1 to TRBJ2-6; D uncertain. CDR3 length: 13 amino acids. From germline, CDR1 is MGHDK and CDR2 SYGVNS. The V end lost 5 bases, the J end lost 2 bases, and 4 bases lay between the germline ends. The CDR3 nucleotides read TGTGCCAGCAGTCTCGCTGGGGCCAACGTCCTGACTTTC. Its protein product is CASSLAGANVLTF.

The J gene is TRBJ1-2, the V gene TRBV5-4; tentatively, D is TRBD1 (6 bases). In germline, CDR1 is SGHNT, CDR2 YYREEE (reference sequence). With 0 bases removed from V and 4 bases from J, the gap between germline ends came to 13 bases. CDR3 length equals 15 residues. In nucleotides, the CDR3 is TGTGCCAGCAGCTTGGAGGAAGGGGGTCCCTATGGCTACACCTTC. The encoded protein is CASSLEEGGPYGYTF. Supplemented by reference TRBV5-4 and TRBJ1-2, the full variable domain reads ETGVTQSPTHLIKTRGQQVTLRCSSQSGHNTVSWYQQALGQGPQFIFQYYREEENGRGNFPPRFSGLQFPNYSSELNVNALELDDSALYLCASSLEEGGPYGYTFGSGTRLTVV.

The chain is built from TRBV29-1 and TRBJ1-2, with 9 bases matching TRBD1. Germline V lookup: CDR1 SQVTM, CDR2 ANQGSEA. Trimming removed 2 bases from V and 4 bases from J; junction bases left unmatched: 11. The CDR3 extends over 16 amino acids. The CDR3 here is CSVEQRYRGLVYGYTF. As DNA, the CDR3 is TGCAGCGTTGAACAGCGATACAGGGGGCTGGTCTATGGCTACACCTTC.

This chain connects TRBV7-9 to TRBJ2-1; D might be TRBD1 (6 bases). The CDR3 covers 15 residues. Trimming stripped 5 bases from V and 4 bases from J, with 15 bases between. Germline V gene data show CDR1 as SEHNR and CDR2 as FQNEAQ (reference sequence). CDR3 coding DNA: TGTGCCAGCAGCCAAGGACAGATGCCGTACAATGAGCAGTTCTTC. Amino acid sequence: CASSQGQMPYNEQFF.

The chain combines TRBV7-9 with TRBJ2-6; D gene uncertain. The V gene's germline CDR1 is SEHNR and CDR2 FQNEAQ (reference sequence). The CDR3 spans 14 residues. The ends were cut back, 5 bases at V and 0 bases at J, with 5 bases in the middle. Here the CDR3 reads CASSQNSGANVLTF. The CDR3 DNA sequence: TGTGCCAGCAGCCAAAACTCTGGGGCCAACGTCCTGACTTTC.

This clone was observed once. The V and J genes are TRBV4-3 and TRBJ1-1; maybe TRBD1 (5 bases). Trimming removed 0 bases at V and 4 bases at J, with 9 bases between. This CDR3 has 14 residues. CDR1 LGHNA and CDR2 YSLEER come from the germline V gene. CDR3 sequence reads: CASSQEWRGTEAFF. The CDR3 DNA reads as TGCGCCAGCAGCCAAGAGTGGAGGGGCACTGAAGCTTTCTTT.

This chain links TRBV11-2 with TRBJ1-1, with D perhaps TRBD1 (5 bases). The CDR3 is 13 amino acids. Trimming removed 10 bases from V and 4 bases from J, with 16 bases in between. CDR1 is SGHAT, CDR2 FQNNGV, per germline. The CDR3 DNA follows: TGTGCCACCCATCGTGGGGGGGGCACTGAAGCTTTCTTT. Protein sequence: CATHRGGGTEAFF.

V is TRBV7-8 and J is TRBJ2-7, with 14 positions matching TRBD2. V was pared by 6 bases and J by 7 bases, with 17 bases of the junction left unmatched. Germline lookup yields CDR1 SGHVS and CDR2 FQNEAQ. The CDR3 extends over 18 amino acids. CDR3 in DNA: TGTGCCAGCAGAAAGGGACTAGCGGGAGACCTACGTCGGGGGGAGCAGTACTTC. The encoded protein is CASRKGLAGDLRRGEQYF.

The chain employs TRBV5-4 and TRBJ2-7; 10 bases align to TRBD2. V dropped 4 bases and J dropped 12; count of bases not matched to a gene: 10. The CDR3 loop spans 13 amino acids. Germline CDR1 SGHNT, CDR2 YYREEE (reference sequence). In DNA form, the CDR3 reads TGTGCCAGCAGCCAGGGACTAGCGCCCGAGGCGTACTTC. As protein: CASSQGLAPEAYF.

V is TRBV9 and J is TRBJ2-3; D unresolved. Germline V CDR1 and CDR2: SGDLS, YYNGEE. V dropped 0 bases and J dropped 2 bases, with 7 bases sitting between them. The CDR3 is 14 amino acids. CDR3 amino acids: CASSVVATTDTQYF. The CDR3 DNA is TGTGCCAGCAGCGTAGTAGCTACCACAGATACGCAGTATTTT.

The gene calls are TRBV4-1 and TRBJ1-4; weak D call: TRBD1 (6 bases). Trimming took off 0 bases at V and 9 bases at J, with 17 bases between the two ends. Germline CDR1 MGHRA, CDR2 YSYEKL. This CDR3 is 16 amino acids long. CDR3 sequence (DNA): TGCGCCAGCAGCCAAGATCGCTCAACAGGGACCAAAAAACTGTTTTTT. It translates to CASSQDRSTGTKKLFF.

Turning to this clone: This CDR3 is also generated by other DNA sequences in the sample. This chain links TRBV5-6 with TRBJ1-2, with D unresolved. V lost 1 base, J lost 7 bases, and 5 bases lay in between. This CDR3 region has 11 residues. The germline gives CDR1 SGHDT, CDR2 YYEEEE. CDR3 coding DNA: TGTGCCAGCAGCTTGTCGGGTGGCTACACCTTC. Protein: CASSLSGGYTF.

This clone was counted once. Written as DNA, the CDR3 is TGTGCCAGCAGCCAAGATCGGATAGCGACAGATACGCAGTATTTT. It codes for CASSQDRIATDTQYF. The chain is built from TRBV14 and TRBJ2-3; the D gene is possibly TRBD2 (5 bases). Germline values: CDR1 SGHDN, CDR2 FVKESK. CDR3 length: 15 amino acids. Trimming pared 0 bases from V and 3 bases from J, leaving 10 bases between.

This sequence joins TRBV9 and TRBJ2-7; TRBD1 agrees at 7 bases. V shed 3 bases, J shed 0 bases, and the junction held 6 bases outside the gene matches. CDR1 is SGDLS, CDR2 YYNGEE, per germline. The CDR3 loop spans 15 amino acids. CDR3 loop: CASSATDRSSYEQYF. The CDR3 region has the DNA TGTGCCAGCAGCGCCACGGACAGGAGCTCCTACGAGCAGTACTTC.